The source of this TCR beta chain is a study of cytotoxic CD8 clonotypes in ibrutinib-treated CLL (dated by TCRdb to about 2021). General notes on the study: In this cohort, over 14 patients were treatment-naive and 11 to 12 were relapsed/refractory, while 17 to 18 had unmutated IGHV. Partial responses were observed in about 24 patients and complete responses in 2; after a median follow-up of 68 months, remission was maintained in 14 patients and progression was observed in some twelve. Response samples were taken after a median of roughly eleven months on treatment, ranging from roughly 6 to 36 months. On average, each sample yielded hundreds of thousands of productive templates and tens of thousands of productive rearrangements. Longitudinal samples were available for about 30% of the roughly 90 trial participants. Cryopreserved peripheral blood mononuclear cells were collected at three points: before therapy, at response, and at either sustained remission or disease progression. Patients were still on ibrutinib when every remission and progressive disease sample was collected. What the study reported, not specific to this receptor: Public clonotypes were rare and either contracted or stayed stable during treatment, and the rise in clonality at ibrutinib response reflected the expansion of private clonotypes. Clonality rose at ibrutinib response, remained stable during sustained remission, and dropped back toward baseline at progression. Baseline clonality was found to be higher than that of age-matched healthy donors and was strongly correlated with circulating CD8+ T-cell counts. Sampling times were not matched between sustained-remission and progressing patients, and lymph node repertoires were not studied.

Each clonotype received, on average, 10x coverage in deep resolution sequencing performed on a MiSeq, where the target depth lay between 1 in 1 million and 1 in 200,000 T cells. The immunoSEQ hsTCRB Kit was used to generate TCR beta libraries. In the original analysis: Data were analyzed with ImmunoSEQ Data Assistant and ImmunoSEQ Analyzer, with V, D and J genes assigned per IMGT definitions. Clonality, with values ranging from 0 to 1, was calculated as one minus the normalized Shannon entropy of productive rearrangement frequencies. Only overrepresented clonotypes making up at least 0.05% of the repertoire of each patient were included in the public clonotype analysis. More than ten age-matched healthy donor repertoires from immuneACCESS were used as controls for clonality. TCRdb retrieved this table from immuneACCESS and kept in-frame rearrangements only. Not all clones are present; in checked studies, unresolved V genes account for under half, and no reason is known for the remainder. Clonal size and the V and J genes are those of that table, whereas D and trimming came from the DNA. For this sample there are approximately 120,000 clones; more than 55% appear just once. The leading ten clones occupy 37% of the sample.

Regarding this clone: Its antigen is not yet known. One base away there is no much larger clone; base qualities are not given. Other nucleotide sequences from this sample produce the same CDR3.

CDR1 and CDR2, looked up from the germline V gene (reference sequence), are GTSNPN and SVGIG. V is reduced by 0 bases and J by 4 bases, leaving a spacing of 3 bases between them. Reading from cysteine to phenylalanine, the CDR3 counts 11 amino acids. Only the CDR3 portion is preserved as DNA: 33 bases, with reading frame beginning at the first base. The time point tag for this specimen amounts to: 20 to 30 months on ibrutinib. Around 2 micrograms of genomic DNA were extracted from cryopreserved PBMCs for TCR beta library preparation. Longitudinal blood samples from CLL patients on ibrutinib monotherapy were analyzed using high-throughput TCR beta sequencing. Patients were enrolled in a phase 2 open-label single-center ibrutinib monotherapy trial.

The sequences come from PBMCs, collected after 24 months of ibrutinib treatment. This sequence uses TRBV30 and TRBJ2-5, with the D gene not clear enough to name. The TCR sequence derives from a human donor with chronic lymphocytic leukemia. The encoded CDR3 is CAWSVGETQYF. The DNA sequence is given as TGTGCCTGGAGTGTAGGAGAGACCCAGTACTTC.